Listed here are 16 T cell receptor beta chains from one sample, sequenced in a study of blood T cell repertoires in COVID-19. Assay used: immunoSEQ multiplex PCR; TCRdb lists only in-frame clones, some missing. Here the sample spans approximately 61,000 clones, about 91% being singletons. The specimen was peripheral blood. The receptors come from a woman aged 80 or over with active COVID-19.

V usage is TRBV7-9 and J usage is TRBJ1-1, with TRBD1 matching over 8 bases. J gave up 7 bases and V 5 bases, and 9 bases lay outside the gene matches. Germline V gene data show CDR1 as SEHNR and CDR2 as FQNEAQ (reference sequence). This CDR3 has 14 residues. CDR3 coding DNA: TGTGCCAGCAGCCGTCGGACAGGGAGGTTTGAAGCTTTCTTT. It specifies CASSRRTGRFEAFF.

V gene TRBV6-6 combines with J gene TRBJ1-6; D is ambiguous. This CDR3 is 16 amino acids long. V dropped 3 bases and J dropped 4 bases, with 13 bases sitting between them. Germline V CDR1 and CDR2: MNHNY, SVGAGI (reference sequence). This CDR3 is CASSYGEVNYNSPLHF. Here the CDR3 DNA reads TGTGCCAGCAGTTATGGGGAGGTTAATTATAATTCACCCCTCCACTTT.

This clone was observed a few times. This rearrangement joins TRBV9 to TRBJ2-2; 8 bases match TRBD2. V gave up 4 bases and J gave up 1 base; unmatched junction bases: 6. The germline V gene has CDR1 SGDLS and CDR2 YYNGEE. The CDR3 has 16 amino acids. CDR3 sequence: CASSSRLAWNTGELFF. The CDR3, as DNA: TGTGCCAGCAGCTCACGACTAGCGTGGAACACCGGGGAGCTGTTTTTT.

Only a few counts were recorded for this clone. The chain uses TRBV7-2 and TRBJ2-1, with a weak D call TRBD2 (6 bases). The CDR3 contains 15 residues. Germline V CDR1 and CDR2: SGHTA, FQGNSA. Trimming cost V 2 bases and J 3 bases, with 11 bases left between them. CDR3 bases: TGTGCCAGCAGCTTAAGCGGAGGGTTCTACAATGAGCAGTTCTTC. This codes for CASSLSGGFYNEQFF.

The J gene is TRBJ2-7, the V gene TRBV19; D is perhaps TRBD1 (5 bases). Germline V gene lookup returns CDR1 LNHDA and CDR2 SQIVND (reference sequence). This CDR3 has 14 residues. V lost 2 bases, J lost 2 bases, and 10 bases lay in between. The chain's CDR3 is CASSIQGQPYEQYF. CDR3 DNA: TGTGCCAGTAGTATACAAGGACAACCCTACGAGCAGTACTTC.

The J gene is TRBJ1-1, the V gene TRBV7-2, with D perhaps TRBD1 (6 bases). Germline lookup yields CDR1 SGHTA and CDR2 FQGNSA. This CDR3 region has 14 residues. V was shortened by 5 bases and J by 1 base, with 11 bases between the two germline ends. CDR3 loop: CASSIWTANTEAFF. The CDR3 DNA reads as TGTGCCAGCAGCATCTGGACAGCGAACACTGAAGCTTTCTTT.

This chain connects TRBV5-5 to TRBJ2-3; D perhaps matches TRBD1 (5 bases). In germline, CDR1 is SGHKS, CDR2 YYEKEE (reference sequence). The V and J ends lost 3 bases and 3 bases respectively, with 20 bases between them. CDR3 length: 17 residues. CDR3 in amino acids: CASSSQKDILKTDTQYF. As DNA, the CDR3 is TGTGCCAGCAGCTCCCAGAAGGACATCCTTAAAACAGATACGCAGTATTTT.

V and J are TRBV28 and TRBJ2-3; D uncertain. The CDR3 has 15 amino acids. V dropped 7 bases and J dropped 6 bases, with 20 bases sitting between them. The germline V gene has CDR1 MDHEN and CDR2 SYDVKM. The CDR3 bases are TGTGCCAGCACCCCCTTGGGTGCAACCGGGGATACGCAGTATTTT. This gives the protein CASTPLGATGDTQYF.

The rearrangement links TRBV7-9 to TRBJ2-7; 8 bases are a match to TRBD1. Germline-derived CDR1 and CDR2 are SEHNR and FQNEAQ (reference sequence). CDR3 size: 14 residues. After removal of 3 bases from V and 4 bases from J, the junction contained 5 bases not matched to a gene. As DNA, the CDR3 is TGTGCCAGCAGCTTTGGGAACAGGGGGTACGAGCAGTACTTC. This sequence encodes CASSFGNRGYEQYF.

This chain links TRBV5-1 with TRBJ1-2; no reliable D call. The ends were cut back, 6 bases at V and 6 bases at J, with 18 bases in the middle. Germline V gene lookup returns CDR1 SGHRS and CDR2 YFSETQ. The CDR3 spans 14 residues. This chain's CDR3 is CASTPGSLSDGYTF. The CDR3 DNA reads TGCGCCAGCACCCCGGGGTCCTTAAGCGATGGCTACACCTTC.

V gene TRBV19 combines with J gene TRBJ2-7, with 10 bases fitting TRBD1. CDR3 length: 14 amino acids. V was clipped by 5 bases and J by 5 bases; unmatched bases: 6. Germline-derived CDR1 and CDR2 are LNHDA and SQIVND (reference sequence). CDR3 in amino acids: CASSSTGGMDEQYF. CDR3 DNA: TGTGCCAGTAGTTCGACAGGGGGCATGGACGAGCAGTACTTC.

The chain links TRBV6-2 or TRBV6-3 to TRBJ2-2, with 9 bases identical to TRBD1. CDR3 size: 15 residues. The V gene end was trimmed by 6 bases and the J gene end by 6 bases; junction bases not matched to a gene: 8. Germline assignment: CDR1 MNHEY and CDR2 SVGEGT. CDR3 nucleotides: TGTGCCAGCAGCCCTACAGGGGGCTCCGCCGGGGAGCTGTTTTTT. It yields the protein CASSPTGGSAGELFF.

V and J are TRBV7-2 and TRBJ1-4; tentative D call: TRBD1 (5 bases). The CDR3 covers 15 residues. Trimming cost V 1 base and J 4 bases, with 10 bases left between them. CDR1 is SGHTA, CDR2 FQGNSA, per germline. CDR3 sequence reads: CASSLGPRVNEKLFF. The CDR3 region has the DNA TGTGCCAGCAGCTTAGGGCCCAGGGTTAATGAAAAACTGTTTTTT.

The rearrangement links TRBV7-9 to TRBJ2-3; no reliable D call. This CDR3 is built from 16 residues. V was cut by 5 bases and J by 1 base, with 16 bases left in between. Germline-derived CDR1 and CDR2 are SEHNR and FQNEAQ (reference sequence). CDR3: CASSPAVEGGTDTQYF. The DNA for the CDR3 is TGTGCCAGCAGCCCAGCCGTGGAAGGAGGCACAGATACGCAGTATTTT.

The J gene is TRBJ1-5, the V gene TRBV6-5; D call uncertain. CDR3 size: 14 residues. Germline V gene lookup returns CDR1 MNHEY and CDR2 SVGAGI. V was clipped by 3 bases and J by 4 bases, with 10 bases between them. CDR3 in DNA: TGTGCCAGCAGTTATTCTATCGGGAATCAGCCCCAGCATTTT. Translation gives CASSYSIGNQPQHF.

A single count supports this clone. The chain carries TRBV30 and TRBJ1-6; no clear D. This CDR3 is 13 amino acids long. V gave up 0 bases and J gave up 6 bases, with 6 bases separating them. Germline V gives CDR1 GTSNPN, CDR2 SVGIG (reference sequence). The CDR3 nucleotides read TGTGCCTGGAGTGTAGTAGTTAATTCACCCCTCCACTTT. The encoded protein is CAWSVVVNSPLHF. The variable domain in full, completed from reference TRBV30 and TRBJ1-6, reads SQTIHQWPATLVQPVGSPLSLECTVEGTSNPNLYWYRQAAGRGLQLLFYSVGIGQISSEVPQNLSASRPQDRQFILSSKKLLLSDSGFYLCAWSVVVNSPLHFGNGTRLTVT.